A single sample is the source of the 15 T cell receptor beta chains below, sequenced in a study of cytomegalovirus exposure and HLA in healthy donors. PCR employed 60 Vbeta and 13 Jbeta primers. TCRdb keeps only in-frame clones here, not all; method: immunoSEQ multiplex PCR. Found here are under 250,000 clones, over 60% of them singletons; the top ten hold 0.63%. Sequenced material: PBMCs. Receptor source: a man between 18 and 35 years old in good health and CMV-seronegative.

This chain connects TRBV5-4 to TRBJ2-1; 9 bases line up with TRBD1. V dropped 4 bases and J dropped 4; count of bases not matched to a gene: 6. CDR3 size: 15 residues. CDR1 is SGHNT, CDR2 YYREEE, per germline (reference sequence). Written as DNA, the CDR3 is TGTGCCAGCAGCGCCGGGACAGGGATGTACAATGAGCAGTTCTTC. This translates into CASSAGTGMYNEQFF. Together with reference TRBV5-4 and TRBJ2-1, the CDR3 gives the full variable domain: ETGVTQSPTHLIKTRGQQVTLRCSSQSGHNTVSWYQQALGQGPQFIFQYYREEENGRGNFPPRFSGLQFPNYSSELNVNALELDDSALYLCASSAGTGMYNEQFFGPGTRLTVL.

This clone was counted a few times. J is TRBJ2-3 and V is TRBV18; tentatively, D is TRBD2 (5 bases). The CDR3 covers 15 residues. V shed 4 bases and J shed 0 bases, with 11 bases lying between them. CDR1 and CDR2 from the germline V gene are KGHSH and LQKENI. The CDR3 region is CASSRERPSTDTQYF. In DNA form, the CDR3 reads TGTGCCAGCTCACGGGAGCGCCCTAGCACAGATACGCAGTATTTT.

This clone was seen more than once but under ten times. This CDR3 reads CASSLGDRGLKNSPLHF. CDR3 coding DNA: TGCGCCAGCAGCTTGGGGGACAGGGGGCTAAAAAATTCACCCCTCCACTTT. The chain couples TRBV5-1 to TRBJ1-6, with 12 bases aligning to TRBD1. Germline CDR1 SGHRS, CDR2 YFSETQ. The CDR3 extends over 17 amino acids. V lost 0 bases and J lost 7; bases outside the gene matches: 5. The complete variable domain, with remaining parts taken from reference TRBV5-1 and TRBJ1-6, reads KAGVTQTPRYLIKTRGQQVTLSCSPISGHRSVSWYQQTPGQGLQFLFEYFSETQRNKGNFPGRFSGRQFSNSRSEMNVSTLELGDSALYLCASSLGDRGLKNSPLHFGNGTRLTVT.

The J gene is TRBJ2-5, the V gene TRBV7-6; possibly TRBD1 for D (5 bases). The V and J ends lost 4 bases and 1 base respectively, with 13 bases between them. Germline V gives CDR1 SGHVS, CDR2 FNYEAQ. CDR3 size: 15 residues. This CDR3 reads CASSSPDRAQETQYF. CDR3 in DNA: TGTGCCAGCAGCTCACCAGACAGAGCCCAAGAGACCCAGTACTTC.

This clone appeared once. This chain connects TRBV5-1 to TRBJ1-4, with D unresolved. V was cut by 0 bases and J by 6 bases, with 12 bases left in between. Germline loops: CDR1 SGHRS, CDR2 YFSETQ. The CDR3 has 15 residues. As DNA, the CDR3 is TGCGCCAGCAGCTTGGTTGGTTGGCAGGATGAAAAACTGTTTTTT. Protein: CASSLVGWQDEKLFF.

The chain carries TRBV19 and TRBJ2-1; D gene unclear. There are 16 residues in the CDR3. Between the trimmed V and J ends, which lost 2 bases and 0 bases, there was a span of 11 bases. CDR1 LNHDA and CDR2 SQIVND come from the germline V gene (reference sequence). This CDR3 reads CASSISHGSSYNEQFF. DNA for the CDR3: TGTGCCAGTAGTATAAGTCACGGTAGCTCCTACAATGAGCAGTTCTTC.

This chain links TRBV13 with TRBJ2-7, with D maybe TRBD2 (6 bases). V was pared by 6 bases and J by 1 base, with 13 bases between. The CDR3 has 14 residues. Germline V lookup: CDR1 PRHDT, CDR2 FYEKMQ (reference sequence). The CDR3 spells CASRRAGRSYEQYF. The CDR3, as DNA: TGTGCCAGCAGGCGAGCGGGTAGGTCCTACGAGCAGTACTTC.

The genes are TRBV19 and TRBJ2-7, with D tentatively TRBD2 (6 bases). V was trimmed by 9 bases and J by 0 bases, leaving 9 bases between them. CDR1 LNHDA and CDR2 SQIVND come from the germline V gene (reference sequence). The length of the CDR3 is 12 residues. The CDR3 DNA is TGTGCCAGCGCGACTAGCTCCTACGAGCAGTACTTC. It specifies CASATSSYEQYF.

V and J are TRBV5-1 and TRBJ1-2, with TRBD1 identical over 10 bases. This CDR3 spans 13 amino acids. CDR1 SGHRS and CDR2 YFSETQ come from the germline V gene. The J segment lost 6 bases and the V segment lost 2 bases, leaving 1 base of the junction unmatched. The CDR3, as DNA: TGCGCCAGCAGCTTAGGGACAGGGGATGGCTACACCTTC. Translation gives CASSLGTGDGYTF.

The genes are TRBV5-1 and TRBJ2-6; D uncertain. CDR3 length: 16 residues. The germline V gene has CDR1 SGHRS and CDR2 YFSETQ. Trimming removed 2 bases from V and 1 base from J, with 10 bases in between. CDR3 sequence (DNA): TGCGCCAGCAGCTTAGCCCCTAGTTCTGGGGCCAACGTCCTGACTTTC. Amino acid sequence: CASSLAPSSGANVLTF. Based on the CDR3 plus reference TRBV5-1 and TRBJ2-6, the full variable domain is KAGVTQTPRYLIKTRGQQVTLSCSPISGHRSVSWYQQTPGQGLQFLFEYFSETQRNKGNFPGRFSGRQFSNSRSEMNVSTLELGDSALYLCASSLAPSSGANVLTFGAGSRLTVL.

The chain links TRBV5-6 to TRBJ2-5; maybe TRBD2 (6 bases). Germline V gives CDR1 SGHDT, CDR2 YYEEEE. The CDR3 loop spans 14 amino acids. The V gene lost 3 bases and the J gene lost 7 bases, with 16 bases spanning the gap. CDR3 sequence reads: CASSSRLVGGTQYF. In DNA, the CDR3 is TGTGCCAGCAGCTCCCGACTAGTCGGCGGGACCCAGTACTTC.

V usage is TRBV6-1 and J usage is TRBJ1-2, with D hard to call. CDR1 MNHNS and CDR2 SASEGT come from the germline V gene. The CDR3 consists of 12 residues. V lost 5 bases, J lost 7 bases, and 11 bases lay in between. CDR3 residues: CASSWEISGYTF. The CDR3 DNA is TGTGCCAGCAGTTGGGAGATATCTGGCTACACCTTC.

The gene calls are TRBV6-1 and TRBJ2-3, with TRBD2 identical over 13 bases. Germline V CDR1 and CDR2: MNHNS, SASEGT. The CDR3 is 15 amino acids. V lost 11 bases and J lost 3; bases outside the gene matches: 8. Here the CDR3 DNA reads TGTGCCGGTGGACTAGCGGGAGTTCCAACAGATACGCAGTATTTT. Amino acid sequence: CAGGLAGVPTDTQYF.

This chain uses TRBV2 with TRBJ1-2; 7 bases agree with TRBD1. CDR1 is SNHLY and CDR2 is FYNNEI in the germline V gene. Trimming took 4 bases from V and 6 from J; bases not matched to a gene: 8. The CDR3 contains 14 residues. The CDR3 coding sequence is TGTGCCAGCAGTGCTGGGGCAGGGGGGAATGGCTACACCTTC. Its protein is CASSAGAGGNGYTF.

V and J are TRBV18 and TRBJ2-7; a possible D gene is TRBD2 (5 bases). This CDR3 contains 15 residues. V lost 0 bases to trimming and J lost 1 base, with 10 bases between them. CDR1 is KGHSH, CDR2 LQKENI, per germline. The CDR3: CASSPPGGLSYEQYF. The CDR3 DNA is TGTGCCAGCTCACCACCAGGAGGCCTATCCTACGAGCAGTACTTC.